This T cell receptor beta chain was sequenced during a study of technical replicates of blood from four donors. Germline V gene lookup returns CDR1 SGHTA and CDR2 FQGNSA. V trimming: 4 bases; J trimming: 5 bases; junction bases outside the gene matches: 5. The CDR3 has 15 residues. Assay: immunoSEQ multiplex PCR; the TCRdb copy retains only in-frame clones and omits some. The sample holds about 83,000 clones, just over 95% seen once. The genes are TRBV7-2 and TRBJ2-1; 10 nucleotides match TRBD2. This receptor was taken from a human donor in good health. Sequenced: T cells isolated from PBMCs. CDR3 nucleotides: TGTGCCAGCAGCTCGGCTAGCGGGAGAAACAATGAGCAGTTCTTC. Its protein is CASSSASGRNNEQFF.